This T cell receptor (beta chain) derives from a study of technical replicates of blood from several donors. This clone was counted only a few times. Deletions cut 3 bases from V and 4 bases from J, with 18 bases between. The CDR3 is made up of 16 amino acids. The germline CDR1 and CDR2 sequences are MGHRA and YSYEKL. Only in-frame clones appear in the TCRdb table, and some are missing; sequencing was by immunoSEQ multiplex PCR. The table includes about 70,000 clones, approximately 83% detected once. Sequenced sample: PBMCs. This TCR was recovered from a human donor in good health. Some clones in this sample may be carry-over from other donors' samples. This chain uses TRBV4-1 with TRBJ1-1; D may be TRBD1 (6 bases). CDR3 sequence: CASSQTWSGASTEAFF. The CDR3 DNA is TGCGCCAGCAGCCAGACGTGGTCAGGGGCCAGCACTGAAGCTTTCTTT.